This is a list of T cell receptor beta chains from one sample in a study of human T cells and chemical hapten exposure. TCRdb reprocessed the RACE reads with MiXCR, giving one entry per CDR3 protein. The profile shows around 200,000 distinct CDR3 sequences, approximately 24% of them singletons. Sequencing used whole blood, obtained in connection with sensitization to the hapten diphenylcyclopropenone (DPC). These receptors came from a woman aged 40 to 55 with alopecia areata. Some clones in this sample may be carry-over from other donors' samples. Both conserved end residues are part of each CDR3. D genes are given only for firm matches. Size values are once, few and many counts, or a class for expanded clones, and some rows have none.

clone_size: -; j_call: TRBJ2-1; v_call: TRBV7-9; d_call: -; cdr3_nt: TGTGCCAGCAGCCTGGCGGGACAGAGCTCCTACAATGAGCAGTTCTTC; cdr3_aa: CASSLAGQSSYNEQFF
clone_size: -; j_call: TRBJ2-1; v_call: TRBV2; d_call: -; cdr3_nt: TGTGCCAGCAGTTGGGACCCAAACGTCGGGAACAATGAGCAGTTCTTC; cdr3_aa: CASSWDPNVGNNEQFF
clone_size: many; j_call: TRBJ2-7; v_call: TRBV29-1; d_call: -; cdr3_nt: TGCAGCGTTAGTCATCCGACTAGTACGGACTTGGAGCAGTACTTC; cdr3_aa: CSVSHPTSTDLEQYF
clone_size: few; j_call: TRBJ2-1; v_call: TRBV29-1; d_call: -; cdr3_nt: TGCAGCGGCGAGCATTCCTACAATGAGCAGTTCTTC; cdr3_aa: CSGEHSYNEQFF
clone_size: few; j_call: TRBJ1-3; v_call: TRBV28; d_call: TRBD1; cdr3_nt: TGTGCCAGCACCACAACCGGGACAGGAGCATACACCATATATTTT; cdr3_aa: CASTTTGTGAYTIYF
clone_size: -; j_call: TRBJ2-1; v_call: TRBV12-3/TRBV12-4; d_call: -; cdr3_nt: TGTGCCAGCAGTTTAATGCGGGGTAGATACAATGAGCAGTTCTTC; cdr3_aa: CASSLMRGRYNEQFF
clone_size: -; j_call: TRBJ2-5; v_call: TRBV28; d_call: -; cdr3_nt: TGTGTCAGCAGCACGCAAGAGACCCAGTACTTC; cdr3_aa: CVSSTQETQYF
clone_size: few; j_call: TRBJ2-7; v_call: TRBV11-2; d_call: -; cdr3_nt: TGTGCCAGCAGCCGACGGGTCCGCTCCTACGAGCAGTACTTC; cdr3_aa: CASSRRVRSYEQYF
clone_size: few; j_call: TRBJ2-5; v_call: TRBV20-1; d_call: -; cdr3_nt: TGCAGTGCTAGAGATCCCTCATTGGGGGAGGAGACCCAGTACTTC; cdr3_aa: CSARDPSLGEETQYF
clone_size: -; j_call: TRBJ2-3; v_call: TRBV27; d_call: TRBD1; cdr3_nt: TGTGCCAGCAGGCTCAACCCTACAGGGGCAGATACGCAGTATTTT; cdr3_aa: CASRLNPTGADTQYF
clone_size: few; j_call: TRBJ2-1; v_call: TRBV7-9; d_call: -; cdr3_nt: TGTGCCAGCAGTCGCCTAGATGAGCAGTTCTTC; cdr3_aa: CASSRLDEQFF
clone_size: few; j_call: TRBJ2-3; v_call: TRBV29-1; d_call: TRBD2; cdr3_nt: TGCAGCGTTGTACTAGCGGGAGGGACAGATACGCAGTATTTT; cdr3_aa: CSVVLAGGTDTQYF
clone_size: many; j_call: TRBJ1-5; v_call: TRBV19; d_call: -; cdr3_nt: TGTGCCAGTAGGATAACAGGAGCAACCGGTCAGCCCCAGCATTTT; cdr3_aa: CASRITGATGQPQHF
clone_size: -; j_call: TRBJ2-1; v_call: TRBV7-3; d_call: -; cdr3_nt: TGTGCCAGCAGCTTAACGGGGACTGGGGGGGGGCGTTACAATGAGCAGTTCTTC; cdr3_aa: CASSLTGTGGGRYNEQFF
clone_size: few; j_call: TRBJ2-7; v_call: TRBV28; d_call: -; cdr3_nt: TGTGCCAGCAGTACGGACCCCGCCTACGAGCAGTACTTC; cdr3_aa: CASSTDPAYEQYF
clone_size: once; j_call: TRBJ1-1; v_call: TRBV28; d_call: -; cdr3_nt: TGTGCCAGCAGTCATCAGGGGACCGCTAGTGAAGCTTTCTTT; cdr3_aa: CASSHQGTASEAFF
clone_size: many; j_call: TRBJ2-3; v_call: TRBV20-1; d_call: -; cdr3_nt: TGCAGTCCTAGCACAGATACGCAGTATTTT; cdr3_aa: CSPSTDTQYF
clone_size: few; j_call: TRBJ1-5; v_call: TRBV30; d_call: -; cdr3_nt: TGTGCCTGGAGGGGGGCAGGGCCGCTCACGGCCCAGCATTTT; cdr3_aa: CAWRGAGPLTAQHF
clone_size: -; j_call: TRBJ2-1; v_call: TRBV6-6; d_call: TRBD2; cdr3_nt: TGTGCCAGCACTAGCGGGAGAGGGAACAATGAGCAGTTCTTC; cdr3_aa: CASTSGRGNNEQFF
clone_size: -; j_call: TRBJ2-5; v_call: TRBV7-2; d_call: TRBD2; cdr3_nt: TGTGCCAGCAGCGGTAGCGGGAGAGAGACCCAGTACTTC; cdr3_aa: CASSGSGRETQYF
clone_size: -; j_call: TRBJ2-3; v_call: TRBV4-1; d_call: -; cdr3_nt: TGCGCCAGTACTTTCGGAGGTGTCCCTAGCACAGATACGCAGTATTTT; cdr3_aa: CASTFGGVPSTDTQYF
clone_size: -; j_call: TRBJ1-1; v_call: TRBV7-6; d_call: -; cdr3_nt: TGTGCCAGCAGCCGAGATATGAACACTGAAGCTTTCTTT; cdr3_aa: CASSRDMNTEAFF
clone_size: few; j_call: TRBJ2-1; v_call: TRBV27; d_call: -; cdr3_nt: TGTGCCAGCAGGAATGGGGTACTTGAGCAGTTCTTC; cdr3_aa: CASRNGVLEQFF
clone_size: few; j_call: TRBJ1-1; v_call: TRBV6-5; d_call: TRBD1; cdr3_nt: TGTGCCAGCAGTTACCGGACAGGGACGAACACTGAAGCTTTCTTT; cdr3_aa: CASSYRTGTNTEAFF